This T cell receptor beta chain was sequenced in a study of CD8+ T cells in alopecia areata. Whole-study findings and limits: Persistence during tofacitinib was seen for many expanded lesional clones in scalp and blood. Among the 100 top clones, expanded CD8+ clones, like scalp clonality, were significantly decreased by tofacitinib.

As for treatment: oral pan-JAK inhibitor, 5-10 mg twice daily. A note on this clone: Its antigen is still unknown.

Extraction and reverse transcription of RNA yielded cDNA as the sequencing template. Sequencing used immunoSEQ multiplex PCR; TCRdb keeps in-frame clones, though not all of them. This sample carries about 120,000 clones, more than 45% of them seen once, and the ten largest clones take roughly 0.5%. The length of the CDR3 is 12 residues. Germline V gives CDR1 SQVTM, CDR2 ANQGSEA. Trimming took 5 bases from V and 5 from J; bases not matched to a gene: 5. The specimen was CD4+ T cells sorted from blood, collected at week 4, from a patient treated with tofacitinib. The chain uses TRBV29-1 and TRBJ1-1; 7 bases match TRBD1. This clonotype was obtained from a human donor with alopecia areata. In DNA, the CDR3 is TGCAGCGTTCATGGGACAGTAACTGAAGCTTTCTTT. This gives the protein CSVHGTVTEAFF.